This passage covers 21 T cell receptor beta chains from one sample sequenced in a study of Ad26.COV2.S vaccination and SARS-CoV-2 variants (dated by TCRdb to the early 2020s). Libraries were constructed by the immunoSEQ multiplex PCR assay. Here the immuneACCESS table is served through TCRdb, limited to in-frame sequences with V and J called. Missing clones are a known gap in these copies; in checked studies unresolved V genes cover under half, and the rest lacks a known reason. The sample profile shows about 370,000 clones; roughly nine tenths of them were found once. The leading ten clones occupy under 4% of the sample. The treatment or condition label on this specimen signifies: roughly 18 received Ad26.COV2.S at low or high dose, single or two shots; 5 received placebo; per-sample allocation not given. Repertoires of vaccine and placebo recipients were sequenced from samples collected on day 63 after the first injection.

Material: peripheral blood, obtained in a trial of Ad26.COV2.S vaccine versus placebo. The receptors originated from a person aged 18-65 years who received the Ad26.COV2.S COVID-19 vaccine or a placebo.

The V gene is TRBV30, the J gene TRBJ1-1; possible D gene TRBD1, 5 bases. Trimming removed 3 bases at V and 0 bases at J, with 17 bases between. Germline V gene data show CDR1 as GTSNPN and CDR2 as SVGIG (reference sequence). This CDR3 region has 16 residues. The CDR3 nucleotides are TGTGCCTGGAGATCGGGACTCCCAGAAATGAACACTGAAGCTTTCTTT. This gives the protein CAWRSGLPEMNTEAFF.

The chain is built from TRBV12-3 or TRBV12-4 and TRBJ1-6; D is unclear. V shed 1 base and J shed 8 bases, with 3 bases lying between them. This CDR3 region has 12 residues. This CDR3 reads CASSLGHSPLHF. In DNA, the CDR3 is TGTGCCAGCAGTTTAGGACATTCACCCCTCCACTTT.

The rearrangement uses TRBV20-1 and TRBJ2-7; D is tentatively TRBD1 or TRBD2 (8 bases each). The CDR3 contains 18 residues. From germline, CDR1 is DFQATT and CDR2 SNEGSKA (reference sequence). With 3 bases removed from V and 4 bases from J, the gap between germline ends came to 28 bases. CDR3 in amino acids: CSASRGQEAFGGVYEQYF. In DNA, the CDR3 is TGCAGTGCTAGTCGGGGACAGGAGGCTTTCGGGGGGGTATACGAGCAGTACTTC.

The rearrangement joins TRBV18 to TRBJ1-1; 8 bases are a match to TRBD1. From germline, CDR1 is KGHSH and CDR2 LQKENI. Trimming took 6 bases from V and 0 from J; bases not matched to a gene: 9. The CDR3 runs to 16 residues. Here the CDR3 DNA reads TGTGCCAGCTCGCCCCGGGACAGGCCTATGAACACTGAAGCTTTCTTT. Its protein is CASSPRDRPMNTEAFF.

The chain has TRBV30 and TRBJ2-3; D ambiguous. The V gene lost 2 bases and the J gene lost 2 bases, with 14 bases spanning the gap. CDR1 GTSNPN and CDR2 SVGIG come from the germline V gene (reference sequence). This CDR3 comprises 15 residues. The CDR3 loop reads CAWSQLSHSTDTQYF. The CDR3 region has the DNA TGTGCCTGGAGTCAACTTTCCCACTCCACAGATACGCAGTATTTT.

The chain joins TRBV4-1 to TRBJ1-2; D unclear. CDR1 MGHRA and CDR2 YSYEKL come from the germline V gene. This CDR3 is built from 15 residues. Trimming removed 0 bases at V and 3 bases at J, with 11 bases between. The CDR3 is CASSQELNGYYGYTF. The CDR3 nucleotides are TGCGCCAGCAGCCAAGAACTTAACGGTTACTATGGCTACACCTTC.

The genes are TRBV5-5 and TRBJ2-1; D ambiguous. Trimming left V 0 bases short and J 2 bases short, with 0 bases between. The CDR3 contains 12 residues. In germline, CDR1 is SGHKS, CDR2 YYEKEE (reference sequence). The chain's CDR3 is CASSLAYNEQFF. The CDR3 region has the DNA TGTGCCAGCAGCTTGGCCTACAATGAGCAGTTCTTC.

V and J are TRBV5-6 and TRBJ1-2; unclear D gene. This CDR3 spans 14 amino acids. Germline V CDR1 and CDR2: SGHDT, YYEEEE. V was clipped by 6 bases and J by 4 bases, with 16 bases between them. DNA of the CDR3: TGTGCCAGCAACCGAATCGGGTTTGCCTATGGCTACACCTTC. It is translated as CASNRIGFAYGYTF.

The chain couples TRBV7-2 to TRBJ2-7; 7 bases fit TRBD1. Germline lookup yields CDR1 SGHTA and CDR2 FQGNSA. J lost 3 bases, V lost 3 bases, and 8 bases had no gene match. This CDR3 comprises 15 residues. The CDR3 nucleotides are TGTGCCAGCAGCTTGGTCAGGGGGAGTATCTACGAGCAGTACTTC. It is translated as CASSLVRGSIYEQYF.

The chain couples TRBV27 to TRBJ2-7; 8 nucleotides agree with TRBD2. CDR1 and CDR2 (germline): MNHEY, SMNVEV (reference sequence). J gave up 0 bases and V 5 bases, and 6 bases lay outside the gene matches. This CDR3 has 15 residues. CDR3 bases: TGTGCCAGCAGTCACCAGCGGGGGACCTCCTACGAGCAGTACTTC. Residues: CASSHQRGTSYEQYF.

The gene calls are TRBV19 and TRBJ1-4; possibly TRBD1 for D (5 bases). Germline-derived CDR1 and CDR2 are LNHDA and SQIVND (reference sequence). This CDR3 has 14 residues. The V and J ends lost 11 bases and 0 bases respectively, with 13 bases between them. CDR3 nucleotides: TGTGCCGGAGGGGAATATCCAACTAATGAAAAACTGTTTTTT. Protein: CAGGEYPTNEKLFF.

This chain links TRBV20-1 with TRBJ1-2; D is ambiguous. Germline V CDR1 and CDR2: DFQATT, SNEGSKA (reference sequence). This CDR3 contains 10 residues. V lost 3 bases to trimming and J lost 8 bases, with 7 bases between them. Here the CDR3 reads CSASGEGYTF. CDR3 coding DNA: TGCAGTGCTAGTGGGGAGGGCTACACCTTC.

This chain's CDR3 is CASSLAGENTIYF. DNA for the CDR3: TGTGCCAGCAGCTTAGCGGGGGAAAACACCATATATTTT. This sequence joins TRBV11-2 and TRBJ1-3, with D maybe TRBD1 (5 bases). Trimming cost V 1 base and J 6 bases, with 7 bases left between them. CDR3 size: 13 residues. Germline lookup yields CDR1 SGHAT and CDR2 FQNNGV. The full variable domain, in which reference TRBV11-2 and TRBJ1-3 provide the parts outside the CDR3, is EAGVAQSPRYKIIEKRQSVAFWCNPISGHATLYWYQQILGQGPKLLIQFQNNGVVDDSQLPKDRFSAERLKGVDSTLKIQPAKLEDSAVYLCASSLAGENTIYFGEGSWLTVV.

The rearrangement joins TRBV5-1 to TRBJ2-5; D is undetermined. Trimming left V 4 bases short and J 1 base short, with 11 bases between. From germline, CDR1 is SGHRS and CDR2 YFSETQ. This CDR3 comprises 14 residues. CDR3 region: CASSPQAPQETQYF. The CDR3, as DNA: TGCGCCAGCAGCCCCCAAGCGCCCCAAGAGACCCAGTACTTC.

V gene TRBV12-3 or TRBV12-4 combines with J gene TRBJ2-5; D gene unclear. CDR3 length: 11 residues. V was shortened by 7 bases and J by 7 bases, with 10 bases between the two germline ends. CDR3 region: CASTIAGTQYF. The DNA of the CDR3 is TGTGCCAGCACCATCGCCGGGACCCAGTACTTC.

Comment on this clone: At one boundary the junction diverges from the germline segment, which might be a read error. This chain uses TRBV18 with TRBJ1-2; 9 bases fit TRBD1. The CDR3 is 11 residues long. The germline CDR1 and CDR2 sequences are KGHSH and LQKENI. CDR3 region: CASSRDRALVF. The CDR3 nucleotides read TGTGCCAGCTCACGGGACAGGGCCCTCGTCTTC. Variable domain in full (rest from reference TRBV18 and TRBJ1-2): NAGVMQNPRHLVRRRGQEARLRCSPMKGHSHVYWYRQLPEEGLKFMVYLQKENIIDESGMPKERFSAEFPKEGPSILRIQQVVRGDSAAYFCASSRDRALVFGSGTRLTVV.

V is TRBV19 and J is TRBJ2-3; 9 bases align to TRBD2. V was pared by 5 bases and J by 6 bases, with 9 bases of the junction left unmatched. CDR1 and CDR2 (germline): LNHDA, SQIVND (reference sequence). The CDR3 runs 15 residues. The CDR3 region is CASSLTGTSRDTQYF. Here the CDR3 DNA reads TGTGCCAGTAGTCTTACCGGGACTAGCAGGGATACGCAGTATTTT. Complete variable domain (other parts from reference TRBV19 and TRBJ2-3): DGGITQSPKYLFRKEGQNVTLSCEQNLNHDAMYWYRQDPGQGLRLIYYSQIVNDFQKGDIAEGYSVSREKKESFPLTVTSAQKNPTAFYLCASSLTGTSRDTQYFGPGTRLTVL.

The chain recombines TRBV19 with TRBJ1-2; no clear D gene. The CDR3 runs 14 residues. The V end lost 5 bases, the J end lost 6 bases, and 16 bases lay between the germline ends. CDR1 is LNHDA and CDR2 is SQIVND in the germline V gene (reference sequence). In nucleotides, the CDR3 is TGTGCCAGTAGTTCGAGGGAAGTGGGCCATGGCTACACCTTC. Its translation is CASSSREVGHGYTF. Looking up the rest from reference TRBV19 and TRBJ1-2 gives the full variable domain: DGGITQSPKYLFRKEGQNVTLSCEQNLNHDAMYWYRQDPGQGLRLIYYSQIVNDFQKGDIAEGYSVSREKKESFPLTVTSAQKNPTAFYLCASSSREVGHGYTFGSGTRLTVV.

This CDR3 reads CASSPPPATDTQYF. Written as DNA, the CDR3 is TGTGCCAGCAGTCCCCCCCCTGCAACAGATACGCAGTATTTT. V is TRBV6-2 or TRBV6-3 and J is TRBJ2-3, with D uncertain. Per the germline V gene, CDR1 is MNHEY and CDR2 is SVGEGT. This CDR3 contains 14 residues. Trimming stripped 5 bases from V and 3 bases from J, with 12 bases between.

A remark on this clone: Different DNA sequences within this sample yield the same CDR3. J is TRBJ1-2 and V is TRBV12-3 or TRBV12-4; the D gene is possibly TRBD1 (5 bases). The ends were cut back, 5 bases at V and 7 bases at J, with 8 bases in the middle. The length of the CDR3 is 11 residues. The CDR3 reads CASSQGGGYTF. The DNA for the CDR3 is TGTGCCAGCAGTCAGGGTGGTGGCTACACCTTC.

This clone was detected a few times. The chain uses TRBV19 and TRBJ1-2, with D perhaps TRBD1 (5 bases). Trimming took 0 bases from V and 5 from J, leaving 16 bases between them. The length of the CDR3 is 16 residues. Germline V gene data show CDR1 as LNHDA and CDR2 as SQIVND (reference sequence). Here the CDR3 DNA reads TGTGCCAGTAGTATAGATCCGGGACCGAGACTGTATGGCTACACCTTC. Translation: CASSIDPGPRLYGYTF.